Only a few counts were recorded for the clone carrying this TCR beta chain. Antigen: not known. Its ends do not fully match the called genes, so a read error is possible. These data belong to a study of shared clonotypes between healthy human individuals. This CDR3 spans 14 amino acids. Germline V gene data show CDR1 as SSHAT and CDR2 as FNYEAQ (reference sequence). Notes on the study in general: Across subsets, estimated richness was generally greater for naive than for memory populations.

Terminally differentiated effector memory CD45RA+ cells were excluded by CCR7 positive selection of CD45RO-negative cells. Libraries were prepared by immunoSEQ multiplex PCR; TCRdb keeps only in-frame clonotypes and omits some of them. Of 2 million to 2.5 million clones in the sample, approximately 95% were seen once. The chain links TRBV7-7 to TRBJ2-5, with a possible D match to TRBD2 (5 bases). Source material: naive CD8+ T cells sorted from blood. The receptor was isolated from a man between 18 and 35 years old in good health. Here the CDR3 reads CASSLSITEGTQYF. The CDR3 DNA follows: TGTGCTAGCAGCTTATCTATAACCGAGGGGACCCAGTACTTC.